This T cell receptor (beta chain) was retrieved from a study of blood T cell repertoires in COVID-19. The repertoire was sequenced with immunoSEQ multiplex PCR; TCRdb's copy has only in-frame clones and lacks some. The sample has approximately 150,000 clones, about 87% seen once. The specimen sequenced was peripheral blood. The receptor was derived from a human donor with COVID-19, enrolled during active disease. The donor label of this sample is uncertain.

CDR3 residues: CASSPSGGPGSPLHF. In DNA form, the CDR3 reads TGTGCCAGTAGTCCGTCCGGGGGGCCGGGGTCACCCCTCCACTTT. This chain links TRBV19 with TRBJ1-6, with a possible D match to TRBD1 (6 bases). The germline V and J ends were trimmed by 5 bases and 10 bases, with 18 bases remaining between them. Per germline, CDR1 LNHDA and CDR2 SQIVND (reference sequence). This CDR3 spans 15 amino acids.